The following is a T cell receptor (beta chain) sequence with its context. This sample is drawn from a study of blood T cell repertoires in COVID-19. Across the study: From T cells, B-cell-depleted T cells, or PBMCs came the material, which was cDNA or gDNA.

Clones were read by immunoSEQ multiplex PCR, and TCRdb kept only the in-frame ones, dropping some. The sample carries about 76,000 clones, roughly nine tenths recorded once. This CDR3 is built from 14 residues. V was trimmed by 1 base and J by 4 bases, leaving 10 bases between them. Germline CDR1 is SGHAT and CDR2 is FQNNGV. The sequenced sample was peripheral blood. V and J are TRBV11-2 and TRBJ2-5; D remains ambiguous. The receptor comes from a man aged 45-65 years with acute or convalescent COVID-19. The CDR3 bases are TGTGCCAGCAGCTTAGTACTAACGGGAGAGACCCAGTACTTC. It is translated as CASSLVLTGETQYF.